A single TCR beta chain is shown here with its context. Germline V gives CDR1 SGHRS, CDR2 YFSETQ. CDR3 length: 14 residues. Between the trimmed V and J ends, which lost 0 bases and 9 bases, there was a span of 10 bases. The record originates from a study of cytomegalovirus exposure and HLA in healthy donors. PCR employed 60 Vbeta and 13 Jbeta primers. Clones were read by immunoSEQ multiplex PCR, and TCRdb kept only the in-frame ones, dropping some. The sample comprises about 140,000 clones, around 78% of which are singletons, and 2.8% rests with the top ten. This clonotype was obtained from a male donor in good health and CMV-seronegative. The sample comprised PBMCs. The chain has TRBV5-1 and TRBJ1-6; the D gene is possibly TRBD1 (5 bases). The CDR3: CASSLEGIGSPLHF. CDR3 sequence (DNA): TGCGCCAGCAGCTTGGAGGGGATCGGTTCACCCCTCCACTTT.